This T cell receptor beta chain was found in a study of blood T cells in healthy people across ages. Findings and limits, study-wide: TCR beta diversity per million T cells fell roughly linearly with age. Naive CD4+ cells and diversity were both higher in long-lived donors than in aged donors.

Points on this clonotype: Its target is unknown.

Alongside a J-beta primer mix, a sample-barcoded 5' primer served in a second PCR lasting roughly 7 to 11 cycles. Using its own MiXCR run on the 5' RACE reads, TCRdb lists one record per CDR3 protein. This table holds just over 800,000 distinct CDR3 sequences, under 80% found once. Peripheral blood from each donor was collected in a volume of roughly 9.8 milliliters. Germline V lookup: CDR1 MDHEN, CDR2 SYDVKM. The CDR3 has 13 amino acids. The origin of this receptor is a man aged 25-45 years in good health. The rearrangement links TRBV28 to TRBJ2-5; weak D call: TRBD1 (5 bases). The last part of the DNA fits TRBJ2-7 better; the J call may be wrong. Sequenced sample: blood. The CDR3 protein is CASKVGQHYEQYF. In DNA, the CDR3 is TGTGCCAGCAAAGTGGGGCAGCACTACGAGCAGTACTTC.